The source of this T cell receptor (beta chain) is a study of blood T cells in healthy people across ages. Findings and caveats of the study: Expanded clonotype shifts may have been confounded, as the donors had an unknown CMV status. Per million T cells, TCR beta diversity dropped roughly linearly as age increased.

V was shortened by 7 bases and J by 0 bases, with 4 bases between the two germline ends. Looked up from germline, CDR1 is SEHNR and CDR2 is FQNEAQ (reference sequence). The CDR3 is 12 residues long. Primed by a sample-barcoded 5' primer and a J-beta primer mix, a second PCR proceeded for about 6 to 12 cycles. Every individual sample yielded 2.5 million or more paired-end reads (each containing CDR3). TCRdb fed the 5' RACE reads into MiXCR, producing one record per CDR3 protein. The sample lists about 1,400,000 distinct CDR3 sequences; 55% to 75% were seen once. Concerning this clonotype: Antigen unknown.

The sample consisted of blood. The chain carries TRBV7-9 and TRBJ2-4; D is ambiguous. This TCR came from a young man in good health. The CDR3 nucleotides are TGTGCCAGCATGGGAGCCAAAAACATTCAGTACTTC. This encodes CASMGAKNIQYF.